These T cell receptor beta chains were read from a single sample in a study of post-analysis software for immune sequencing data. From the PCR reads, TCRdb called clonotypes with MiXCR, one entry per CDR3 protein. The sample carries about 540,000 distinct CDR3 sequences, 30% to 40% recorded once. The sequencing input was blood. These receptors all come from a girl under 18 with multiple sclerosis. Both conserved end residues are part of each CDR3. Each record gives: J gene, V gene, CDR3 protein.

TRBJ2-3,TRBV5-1,CASSAGRGGDTQYF
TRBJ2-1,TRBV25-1,CASSDWRGGYNEQFF
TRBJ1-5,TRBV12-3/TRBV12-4,CASGFSQPQHF
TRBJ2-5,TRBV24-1,CASSDRTKETQYF
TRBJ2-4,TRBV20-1,CSASRGSGGLAKNIQYF
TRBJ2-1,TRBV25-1,CASSDSGQGISEQFF
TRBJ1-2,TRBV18,CASSPTPGTYGYTF
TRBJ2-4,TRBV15,CATSPGPRVGLNIQYF
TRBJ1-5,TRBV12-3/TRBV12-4,CASSPTRQGNQPQHF
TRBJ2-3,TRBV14,CASSQEASTQYF
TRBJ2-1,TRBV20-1,CSARESSGGPNEQFF
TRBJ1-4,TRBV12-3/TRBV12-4,CASSLTGKLFF
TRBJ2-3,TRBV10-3,CAISPGQGGDTQYF
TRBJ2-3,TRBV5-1,CASSLNTGGSTDTQYF
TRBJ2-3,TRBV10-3,CAIGQGPTDTQYF
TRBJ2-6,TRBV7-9,CASSPILAGTGAGANVLTF
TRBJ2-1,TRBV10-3,CAITGAGEREQFF
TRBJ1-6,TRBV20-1,CSAEDRNSPLHF
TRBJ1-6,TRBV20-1,CSARLWPGPGNSPLHF
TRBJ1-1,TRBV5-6,CASSSQGWRNTEAFF
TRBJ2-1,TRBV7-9,CASSSPWQDNEQFF
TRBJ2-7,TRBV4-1,CASSQVAGGYEQYF
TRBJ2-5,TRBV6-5,CASSYSAVQETQYF
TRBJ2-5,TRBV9,CASSVEGGGKETQYF
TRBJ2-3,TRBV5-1,CASSLGVAGGLTDTQYF
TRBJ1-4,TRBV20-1,CSARAMEGVGEKLFF